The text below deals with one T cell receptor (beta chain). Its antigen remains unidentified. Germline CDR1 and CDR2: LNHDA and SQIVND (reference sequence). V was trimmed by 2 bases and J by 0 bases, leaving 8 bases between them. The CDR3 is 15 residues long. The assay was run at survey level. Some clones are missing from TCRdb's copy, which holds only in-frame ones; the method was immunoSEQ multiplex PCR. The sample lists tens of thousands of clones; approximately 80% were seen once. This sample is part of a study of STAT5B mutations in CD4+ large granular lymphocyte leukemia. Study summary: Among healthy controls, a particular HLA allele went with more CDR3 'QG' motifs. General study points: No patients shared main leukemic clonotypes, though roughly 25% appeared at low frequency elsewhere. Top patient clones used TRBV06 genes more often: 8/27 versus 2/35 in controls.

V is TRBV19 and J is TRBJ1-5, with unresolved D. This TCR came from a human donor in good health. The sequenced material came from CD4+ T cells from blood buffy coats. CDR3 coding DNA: TGTGCCAGTAGTATATCTAGTCATAGCAATCAGCCCCAGCATTTT. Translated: CASSISSHSNQPQHF.